Included here is one T cell receptor (beta chain) sequence, with context. Its target is unknown. Other nucleotide sequences from this sample produce the same CDR3. This sample is drawn from a study of cytomegalovirus exposure and HLA in healthy donors. Overall study findings and caveats: An analysis done earlier found most TCR beta V segments productive about 87% or about 30% of the time.

Use of 60 Vbeta and 13 Jbeta primers characterized the PCR. This table comes from immunoSEQ multiplex PCR, and its TCRdb copy is limited to in-frame clones, with some not included. This sample has 150,000 to 200,000 clones, with over 65% found just once. Looked up from germline, CDR1 is MNHEY and CDR2 is SVGAGI. Germline trimming cut 2 bases from V and 2 bases from J; bases unmatched to any gene: 2. There are 15 residues in the CDR3. V and J are TRBV6-5 and TRBJ2-7, with 11 bases identical to TRBD2. The source material was PBMCs. This TCR came from a female donor in good health and CMV-seronegative. CDR3 loop: CASSYRLAGPYEQYF. Here the CDR3 DNA reads TGTGCCAGCAGTTACCGACTAGCGGGACCCTACGAGCAGTACTTC.